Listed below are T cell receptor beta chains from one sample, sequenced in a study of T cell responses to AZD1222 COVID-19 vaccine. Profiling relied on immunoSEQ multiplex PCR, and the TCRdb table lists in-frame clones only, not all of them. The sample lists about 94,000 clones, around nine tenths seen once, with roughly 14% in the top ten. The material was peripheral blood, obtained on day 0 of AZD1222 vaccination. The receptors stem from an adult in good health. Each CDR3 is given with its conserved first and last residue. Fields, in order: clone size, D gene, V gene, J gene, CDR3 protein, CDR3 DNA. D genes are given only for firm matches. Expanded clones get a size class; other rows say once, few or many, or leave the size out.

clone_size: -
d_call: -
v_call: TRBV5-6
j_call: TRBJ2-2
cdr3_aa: CASSLVMGPLNTGELFF
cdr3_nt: TGTGCCAGCAGCTTGGTTATGGGACCGTTGAACACCGGGGAGCTGTTTTTT

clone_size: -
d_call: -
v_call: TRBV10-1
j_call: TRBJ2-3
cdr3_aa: CASSEGDTITDTQYF
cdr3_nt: TGCGCCAGCAGTGAGGGGGACACTATCACAGATACGCAGTATTTT

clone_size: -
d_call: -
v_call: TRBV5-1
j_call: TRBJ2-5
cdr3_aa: CASSSGPAKTQYF
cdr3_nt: TGCGCCAGCAGCTCGGGACCGGCGAAGACCCAGTACTTC

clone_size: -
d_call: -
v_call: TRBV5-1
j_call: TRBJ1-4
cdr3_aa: CASSLKRAGEKLFF
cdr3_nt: TGCGCCAGCAGCTTGAAGAGGGCGGGCGAAAAACTGTTTTTT

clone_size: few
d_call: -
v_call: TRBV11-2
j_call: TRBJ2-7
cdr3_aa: CASSLAGTYEQYF
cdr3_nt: TGTGCCAGCAGCTTAGCAGGAACCTACGAGCAGTACTTC

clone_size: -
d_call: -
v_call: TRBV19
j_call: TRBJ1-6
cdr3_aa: CASSISQSYNSPLHF
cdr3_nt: TGTGCCAGTAGTATCTCGCAGTCCTATAATTCACCCCTCCACTTT

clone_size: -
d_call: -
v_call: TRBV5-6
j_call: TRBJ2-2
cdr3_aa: CASSPYTSGSAGELFF
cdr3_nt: TGTGCCAGCAGTCCTTATACTTCAGGATCCGCCGGGGAGCTGTTTTTT

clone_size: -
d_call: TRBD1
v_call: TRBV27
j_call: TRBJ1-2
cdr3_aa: CASSLTRLGQNYGYTF
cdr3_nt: TGTGCCAGCAGTTTAACCCGATTGGGACAGAACTATGGCTACACCTTC

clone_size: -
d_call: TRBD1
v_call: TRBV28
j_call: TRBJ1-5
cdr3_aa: CASAPQGWDNQPQHF
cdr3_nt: TGTGCCAGCGCCCCACAGGGGTGGGACAATCAGCCCCAGCATTTT

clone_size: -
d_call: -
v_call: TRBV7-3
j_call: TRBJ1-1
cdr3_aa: CASSLGVMNTEAFF
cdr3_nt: TGTGCCAGCAGCTTAGGGGTAATGAACACTGAAGCTTTCTTT

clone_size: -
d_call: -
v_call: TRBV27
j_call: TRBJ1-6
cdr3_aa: CASSSQWEGESSPLHF
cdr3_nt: TGTGCCAGCAGTTCCCAATGGGAGGGGGAGAGTTCACCCCTCCACTTT

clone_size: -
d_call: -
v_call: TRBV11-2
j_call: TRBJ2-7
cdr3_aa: CASSFGLGGYEQYF
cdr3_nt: TGTGCCAGCAGCTTTGGTCTTGGAGGCTACGAGCAGTACTTC

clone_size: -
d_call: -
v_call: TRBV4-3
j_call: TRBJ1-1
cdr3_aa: CASSQTGYTEAFF
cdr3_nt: TGCGCCAGCAGCCAAACCGGGTACACTGAAGCTTTCTTT

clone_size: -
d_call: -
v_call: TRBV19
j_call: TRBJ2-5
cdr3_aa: CASSTPGSQETQYF
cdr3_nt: TGTGCCAGTAGTACCCCCGGGAGCCAAGAGACCCAGTACTTC

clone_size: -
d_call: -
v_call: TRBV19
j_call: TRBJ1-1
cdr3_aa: CASSVEGGIVTEAFF
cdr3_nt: TGTGCCAGTAGTGTTGAGGGGGGAATTGTGACTGAAGCTTTCTTT

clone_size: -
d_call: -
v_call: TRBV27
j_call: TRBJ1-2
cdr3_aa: CASSLRGQSYGYTF
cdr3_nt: TGTGCCAGCAGTTTAAGGGGCCAGAGCTATGGCTACACCTTC

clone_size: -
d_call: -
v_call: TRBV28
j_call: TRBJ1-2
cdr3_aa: CASSAQYGYTF
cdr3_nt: TGTGCCAGCAGTGCCCAGTATGGCTACACCTTC

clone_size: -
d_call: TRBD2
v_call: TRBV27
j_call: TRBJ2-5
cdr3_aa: CASSRAGLEETQYF
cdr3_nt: TGTGCCAGCAGCCGAGCGGGACTAGAGGAGACCCAGTACTTC

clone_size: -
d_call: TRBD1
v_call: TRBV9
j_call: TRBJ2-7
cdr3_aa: CASSVGGTGSHEQYF
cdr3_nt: TGTGCCAGCAGCGTCGGAGGGACAGGGAGTCACGAGCAGTACTTC

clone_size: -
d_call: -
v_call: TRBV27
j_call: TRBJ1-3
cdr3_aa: CASSLGGTGNTIYF
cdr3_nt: TGTGCCAGCAGTTTAGGGGGGACTGGAAACACCATATATTTT

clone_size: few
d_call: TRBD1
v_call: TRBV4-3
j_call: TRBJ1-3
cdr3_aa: CASSHRQGASGNTIYF
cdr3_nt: TGCGCCAGCAGCCACCGACAGGGGGCATCTGGAAACACCATATATTTT

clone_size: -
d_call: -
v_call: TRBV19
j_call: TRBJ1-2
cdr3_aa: CASSIGAVGYGYTF
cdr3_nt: TGTGCCAGTAGTATTGGGGCAGTAGGATATGGCTACACCTTC

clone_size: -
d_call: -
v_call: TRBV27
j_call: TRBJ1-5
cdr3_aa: CASSLFWTANQPQHF
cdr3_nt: TGTGCCAGCAGTCTTTTTTGGACAGCCAATCAGCCCCAGCATTTT

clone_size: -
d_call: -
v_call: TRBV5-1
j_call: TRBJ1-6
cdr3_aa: CASSLDTANSPLHF
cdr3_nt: TGCGCCAGCAGCTTGGATACAGCTAATTCACCCCTCCACTTT

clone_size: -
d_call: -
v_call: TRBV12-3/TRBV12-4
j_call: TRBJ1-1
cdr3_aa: CASRWGRNTEAFF
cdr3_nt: TGTGCCAGCAGGTGGGGTAGGAACACTGAAGCTTTCTTT

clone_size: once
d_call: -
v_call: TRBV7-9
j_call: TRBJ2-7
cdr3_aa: CASSLGRLYEQYF
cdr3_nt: TGTGCCAGCAGCTTAGGACGGCTTTACGAGCAGTACTTC

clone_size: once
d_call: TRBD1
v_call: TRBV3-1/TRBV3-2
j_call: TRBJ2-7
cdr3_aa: CASSYPGTGLYEQYF
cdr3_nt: TGTGCCAGCAGCTACCCCGGGACAGGTCTCTACGAGCAGTACTTC

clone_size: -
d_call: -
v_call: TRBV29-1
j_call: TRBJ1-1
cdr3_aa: CSVEAEGTEAFF
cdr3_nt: TGCAGCGTTGAGGCGGAGGGCACTGAAGCTTTCTTT

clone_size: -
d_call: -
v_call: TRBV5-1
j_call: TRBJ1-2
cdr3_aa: CASSLQGMGANYGYTF
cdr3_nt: TGCGCCAGCAGCTTGCAAGGGATGGGTGCTAACTATGGCTACACCTTC

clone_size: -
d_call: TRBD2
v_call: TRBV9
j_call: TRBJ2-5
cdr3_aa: CASSLGLAGARQETQYF
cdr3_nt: TGTGCCAGCAGCCTTGGACTAGCGGGGGCCCGCCAAGAGACCCAGTACTTC

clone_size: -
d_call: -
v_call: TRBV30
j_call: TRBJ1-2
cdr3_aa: CAWGTAFWYTF
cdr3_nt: TGTGCCTGGGGGACCGCTTTTTGGTACACCTTC

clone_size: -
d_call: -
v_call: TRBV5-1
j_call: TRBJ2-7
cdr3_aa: CASSRMTRGGSYEQYF
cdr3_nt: TGCGCCAGCAGCCGAATGACCAGGGGGGGTTCCTACGAGCAGTACTTC

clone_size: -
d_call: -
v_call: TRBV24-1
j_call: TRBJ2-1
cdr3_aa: CATSAGGWSYNEQFF
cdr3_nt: TGTGCCACCAGTGCCGGGGGTTGGTCCTACAATGAGCAGTTCTTC

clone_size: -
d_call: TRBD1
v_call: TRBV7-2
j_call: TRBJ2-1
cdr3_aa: CASSSQGAVRAEQFF
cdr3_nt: TGTGCCAGCAGCTCTCAGGGGGCGGTGCGGGCTGAGCAGTTCTTC

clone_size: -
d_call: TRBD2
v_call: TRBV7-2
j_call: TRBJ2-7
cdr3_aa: CASSLDGGGTIYEQYF
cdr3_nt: TGTGCCAGCAGCTTAGATGGCGGGGGGACCATCTACGAGCAGTACTTC

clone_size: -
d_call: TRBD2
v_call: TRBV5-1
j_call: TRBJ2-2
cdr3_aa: CASSFLPSGGANTGELFF
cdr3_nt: TGCGCCAGCAGCTTTCTCCCTAGCGGGGGGGCGAACACCGGGGAGCTGTTTTTT

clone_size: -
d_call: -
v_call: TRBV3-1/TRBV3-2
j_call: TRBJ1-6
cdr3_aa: CASSQGGSDSPLHF
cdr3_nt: TGTGCCAGCAGCCAGGGGGGAAGTGATTCACCCCTCCACTTT

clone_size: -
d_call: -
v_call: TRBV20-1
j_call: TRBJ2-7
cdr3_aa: CSASGQSYEQYF
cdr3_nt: TGCAGTGCCAGTGGACAATCCTACGAGCAGTACTTC

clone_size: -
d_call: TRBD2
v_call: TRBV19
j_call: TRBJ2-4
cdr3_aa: CASSIPSGGENIQYF
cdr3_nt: TGTGCCAGTAGTATCCCTAGCGGGGGCGAAAACATTCAGTACTTC

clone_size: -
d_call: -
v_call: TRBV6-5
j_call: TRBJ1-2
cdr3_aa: CASSYTTRAANYGYTF
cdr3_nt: TGTGCCAGCAGTTACACTACAAGGGCAGCTAACTATGGCTACACCTTC

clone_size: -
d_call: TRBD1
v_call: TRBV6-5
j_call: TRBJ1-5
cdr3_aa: CASRNRGLGNQPQHF
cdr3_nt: TGTGCCAGCAGAAACAGGGGGCTCGGCAATCAGCCCCAGCATTTT

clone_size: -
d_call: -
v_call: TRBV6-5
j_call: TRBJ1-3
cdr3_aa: CASRDRTSGNTIYF
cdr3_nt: TGTGCCAGCAGAGACCGAACCTCTGGAAACACCATATATTTT

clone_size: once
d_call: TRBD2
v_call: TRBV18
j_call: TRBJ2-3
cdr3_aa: CASSPIAGGNRADTQYF
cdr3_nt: TGTGCCAGCTCACCTATAGCCGGGGGGAACCGCGCAGATACGCAGTATTTT

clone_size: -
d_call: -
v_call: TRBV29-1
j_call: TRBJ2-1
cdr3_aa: CSVALYNEQFF
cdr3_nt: TGCAGCGTTGCCCTATACAATGAGCAGTTCTTC

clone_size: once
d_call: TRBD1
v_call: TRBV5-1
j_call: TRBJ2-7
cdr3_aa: CASSLEGDSSYEQYF
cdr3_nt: TGCGCCAGCAGCCTAGAGGGGGACAGCTCCTACGAGCAGTACTTC

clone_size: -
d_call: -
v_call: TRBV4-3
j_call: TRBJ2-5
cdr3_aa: CASAQTNGETQYF
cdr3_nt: TGCGCCAGCGCCCAGACTAATGGGGAGACCCAGTACTTC

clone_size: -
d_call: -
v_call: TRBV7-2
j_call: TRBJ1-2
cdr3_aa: CASSLDWGRGSAGYTF
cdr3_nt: TGTGCCAGCAGCTTAGATTGGGGGAGGGGTTCCGCTGGCTACACCTTC

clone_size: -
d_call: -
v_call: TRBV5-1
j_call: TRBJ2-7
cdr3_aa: CASSLEGHSYEQYF
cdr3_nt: TGCGCCAGCAGCTTGGAGGGACACTCCTACGAGCAGTACTTC